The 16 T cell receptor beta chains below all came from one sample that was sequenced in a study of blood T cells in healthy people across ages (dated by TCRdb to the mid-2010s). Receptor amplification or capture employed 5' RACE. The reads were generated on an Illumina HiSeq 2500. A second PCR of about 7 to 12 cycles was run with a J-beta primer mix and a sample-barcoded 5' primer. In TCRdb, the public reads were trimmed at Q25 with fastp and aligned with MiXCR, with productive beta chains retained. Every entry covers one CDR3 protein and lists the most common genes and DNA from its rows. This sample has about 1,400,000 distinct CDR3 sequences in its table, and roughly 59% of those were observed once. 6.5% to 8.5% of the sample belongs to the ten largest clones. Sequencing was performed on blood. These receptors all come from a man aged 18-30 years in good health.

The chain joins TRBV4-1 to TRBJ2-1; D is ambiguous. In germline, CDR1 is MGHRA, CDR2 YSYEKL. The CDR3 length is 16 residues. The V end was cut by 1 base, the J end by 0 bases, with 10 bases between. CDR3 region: CASSQVVASSYNEQFF. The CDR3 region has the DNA TGCGCCAGCAGCCAAGTTGTGGCGAGCTCCTACAATGAGCAGTTCTTC.

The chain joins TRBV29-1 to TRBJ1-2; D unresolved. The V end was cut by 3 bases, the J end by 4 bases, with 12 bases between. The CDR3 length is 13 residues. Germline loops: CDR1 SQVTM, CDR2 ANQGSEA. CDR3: CSVDSPVPYGYTF. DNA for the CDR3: TGCAGCGTTGATTCGCCAGTGCCCTATGGCTACACCTTC.

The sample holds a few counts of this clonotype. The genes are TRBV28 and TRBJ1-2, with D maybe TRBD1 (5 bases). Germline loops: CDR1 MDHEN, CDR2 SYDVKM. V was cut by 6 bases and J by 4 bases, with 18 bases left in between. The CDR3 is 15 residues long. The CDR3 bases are TGTGCCAGCAGATACCTGGGGGTCGGGTTCTATGGCTACACCTTC. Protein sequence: CASRYLGVGFYGYTF.

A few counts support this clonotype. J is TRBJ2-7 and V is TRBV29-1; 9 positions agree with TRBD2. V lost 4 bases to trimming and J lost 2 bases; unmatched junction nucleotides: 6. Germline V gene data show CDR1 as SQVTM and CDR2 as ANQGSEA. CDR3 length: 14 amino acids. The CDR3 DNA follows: TGCAGCGTTGTGCTAGCGGGACGCCCCTACGAGCAGTACTTC. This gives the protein CSVVLAGRPYEQYF.

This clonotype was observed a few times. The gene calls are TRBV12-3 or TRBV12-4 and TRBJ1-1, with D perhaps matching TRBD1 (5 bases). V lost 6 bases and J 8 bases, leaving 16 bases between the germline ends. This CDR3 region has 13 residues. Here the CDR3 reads CASSPSGGWEAFF. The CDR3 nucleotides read TGTGCCAGCAGCCCATCGGGGGGGTGGGAAGCTTTCTTT.

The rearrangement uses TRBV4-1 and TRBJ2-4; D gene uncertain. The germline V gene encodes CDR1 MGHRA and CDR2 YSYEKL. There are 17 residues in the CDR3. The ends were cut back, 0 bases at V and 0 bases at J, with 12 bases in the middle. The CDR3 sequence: CASSQEDPRLAKNIQYF. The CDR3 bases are TGCGCCAGCAGCCAAGAGGACCCCAGGTTAGCCAAAAACATTCAGTACTTC.

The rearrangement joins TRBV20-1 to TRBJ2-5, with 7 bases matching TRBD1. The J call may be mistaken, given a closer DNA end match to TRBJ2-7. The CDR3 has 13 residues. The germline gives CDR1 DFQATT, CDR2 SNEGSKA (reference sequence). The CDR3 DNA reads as TGCAGTGCTAGAGTCTCAGGGGGATACGAGCAGTACTTC. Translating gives CSARVSGGYEQYF.

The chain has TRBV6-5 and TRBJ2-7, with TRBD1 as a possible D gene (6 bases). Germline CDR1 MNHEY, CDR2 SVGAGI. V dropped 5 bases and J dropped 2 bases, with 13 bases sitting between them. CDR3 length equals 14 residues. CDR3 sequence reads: CASSQQGVPYEQYF. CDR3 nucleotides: TGTGCCAGCAGTCAACAGGGAGTCCCCTACGAGCAGTACTTC.

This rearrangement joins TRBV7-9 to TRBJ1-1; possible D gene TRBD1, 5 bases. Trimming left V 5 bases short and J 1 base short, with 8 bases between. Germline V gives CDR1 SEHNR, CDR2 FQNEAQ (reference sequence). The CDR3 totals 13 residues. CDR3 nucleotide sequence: TGTGCCAGCAGCCCGGACAAGAACACTGAAGCTTTCTTT. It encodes CASSPDKNTEAFF.

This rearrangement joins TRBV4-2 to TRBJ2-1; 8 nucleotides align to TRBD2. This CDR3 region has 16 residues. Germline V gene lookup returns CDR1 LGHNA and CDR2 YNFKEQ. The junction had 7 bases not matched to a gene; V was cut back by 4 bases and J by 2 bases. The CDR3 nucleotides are TGTGCCAGCAGCCCAGAATCGACTAGCGCCTACAATGAGCAGTTCTTC. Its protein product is CASSPESTSAYNEQFF.

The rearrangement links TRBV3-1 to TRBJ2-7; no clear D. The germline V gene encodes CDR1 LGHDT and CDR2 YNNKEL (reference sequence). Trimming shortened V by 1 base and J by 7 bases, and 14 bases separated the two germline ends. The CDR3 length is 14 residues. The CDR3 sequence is CASSQGPAADEQYF. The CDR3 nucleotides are TGTGCCAGCAGCCAAGGACCGGCGGCAGATGAGCAGTACTTC.

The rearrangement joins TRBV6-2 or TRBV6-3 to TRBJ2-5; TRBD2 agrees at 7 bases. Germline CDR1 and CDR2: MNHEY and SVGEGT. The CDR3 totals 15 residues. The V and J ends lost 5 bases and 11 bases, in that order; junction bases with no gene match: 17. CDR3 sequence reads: CASSLQRGVYNEQYF. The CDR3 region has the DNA TGTGCCAGCAGTCTGCAGCGGGGAGTATACAATGAGCAGTACTTC.

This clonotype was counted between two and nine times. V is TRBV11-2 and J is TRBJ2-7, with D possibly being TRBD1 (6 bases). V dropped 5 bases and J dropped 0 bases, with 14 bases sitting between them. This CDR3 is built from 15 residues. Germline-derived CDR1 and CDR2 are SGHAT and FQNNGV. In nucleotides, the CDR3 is TGTGCCAGCAGCCAGGGACACTTGAGCTCCTACGAGCAGTACTTC. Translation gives CASSQGHLSSYEQYF.

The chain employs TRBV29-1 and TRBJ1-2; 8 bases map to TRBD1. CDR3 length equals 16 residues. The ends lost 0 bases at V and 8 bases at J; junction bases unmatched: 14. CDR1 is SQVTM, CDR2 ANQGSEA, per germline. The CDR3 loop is CSVEDQGGRGREGYTF. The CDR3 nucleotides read TGCAGCGTTGAAGATCAAGGGGGCAGGGGGCGTGAGGGCTACACCTTC. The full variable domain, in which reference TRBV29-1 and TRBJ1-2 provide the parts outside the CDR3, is SAVISQKPSRDICQRGTSLTIQCQVDSQVTMMFWYRQQPGQSLTLIATANQGSEATYESGFVIDKFPISRPNLTFSTLTVSNMSPEDSSIYLCSVEDQGGRGREGYTFGSGTRLTVV.

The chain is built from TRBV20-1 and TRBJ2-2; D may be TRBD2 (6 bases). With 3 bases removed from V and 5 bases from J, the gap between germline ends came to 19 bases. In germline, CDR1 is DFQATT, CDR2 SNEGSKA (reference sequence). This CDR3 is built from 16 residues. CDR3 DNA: TGCAGTGCTAGCCCCCGTGAGAGGAGGGGAACCGGGGAGCTGTTTTTT. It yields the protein CSASPRERRGTGELFF.

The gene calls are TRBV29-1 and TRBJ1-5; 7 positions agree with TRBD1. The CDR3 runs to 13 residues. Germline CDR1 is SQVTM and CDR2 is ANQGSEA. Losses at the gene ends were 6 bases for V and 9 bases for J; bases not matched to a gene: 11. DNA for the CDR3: TGCAGCGTGCAAGGACCCCAGGGGGGGCCCCAGCATTTT. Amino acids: CSVQGPQGGPQHF.